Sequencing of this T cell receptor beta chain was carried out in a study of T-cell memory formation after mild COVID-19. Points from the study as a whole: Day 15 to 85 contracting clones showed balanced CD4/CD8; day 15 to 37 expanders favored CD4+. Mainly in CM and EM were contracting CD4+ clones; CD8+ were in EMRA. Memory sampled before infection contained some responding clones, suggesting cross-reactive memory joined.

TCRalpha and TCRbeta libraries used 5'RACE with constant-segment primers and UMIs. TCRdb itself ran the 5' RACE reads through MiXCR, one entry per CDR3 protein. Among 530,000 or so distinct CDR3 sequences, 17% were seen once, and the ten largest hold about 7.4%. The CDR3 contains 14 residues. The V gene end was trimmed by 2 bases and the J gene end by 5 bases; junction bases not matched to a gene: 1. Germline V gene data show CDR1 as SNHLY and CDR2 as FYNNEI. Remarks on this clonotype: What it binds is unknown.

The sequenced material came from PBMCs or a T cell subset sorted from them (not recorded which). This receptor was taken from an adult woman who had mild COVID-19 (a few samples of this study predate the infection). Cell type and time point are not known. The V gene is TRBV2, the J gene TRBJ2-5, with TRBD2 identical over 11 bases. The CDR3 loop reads CASSETSGSETQYF. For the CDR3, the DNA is TGTGCCAGCAGTGAAACTAGCGGGAGTGAGACCCAGTACTTC.